A selection of T cell receptor beta chains follows, all from one sample in a study of regulatory T cells in long-lasting Graves disease. Using its own MiXCR run on the multiplex PCR reads, TCRdb lists one record per CDR3 protein. The sample lists 550,000 to 700,000 distinct CDR3 sequences, about 16% seen once, with around 12% in the top ten. These data were likewise used in another study, on T cells in Graves' hyperthyroidism and ophthalmopathy.

The starting material was peripheral blood mononuclear cells (PBMCs), obtained at new diagnosis, from a patient treated with antithyroid drugs. These receptors were collected from a young man with Graves disease. Each CDR3 is given with its conserved first and last residue. Each record gives: J gene, D gene, clone size, V gene, CDR3 protein, CDR3 DNA. D genes are given only for firm matches. Clone size appears in some rows only: once, few, many, or a class for an expanded clone.

j_gene: TRBJ2-3
d_gene: TRBD2
abundance: -
v_gene: TRBV7-3
CDR3aa: CASSDGSSGMDTQYF
CDR3nt: TGTGCCAGCAGCGACGGGTCTAGCGGGATGGATACGCAGTATTTT

j_gene: TRBJ2-3
d_gene: -
abundance: -
v_gene: TRBV7-3
CDR3aa: CASSPGGKGTDTQYF
CDR3nt: TGTGCCAGCAGCCCAGGGGGGAAGGGTACAGATACGCAGTATTTT

j_gene: TRBJ1-4
d_gene: -
abundance: many
v_gene: TRBV7-2
CDR3aa: CASNNNPRTALFF
CDR3nt: TGTGCCAGCAACAACAACCCCCGGACAGCCCTGTTTTTT

j_gene: TRBJ1-4
d_gene: -
abundance: -
v_gene: TRBV30
CDR3aa: CAWNRRGRGEKLFF
CDR3nt: TGTGCCTGGAATCGCAGGGGACGCGGTGAAAAACTGTTTTTT

j_gene: TRBJ2-2
d_gene: -
abundance: -
v_gene: TRBV6-1
CDR3aa: CALSGTGELFF
CDR3nt: TGTGCCTTAAGTGGGACCGGGGAGCTGTTTTTT

j_gene: TRBJ2-5
d_gene: -
abundance: many
v_gene: TRBV9
CDR3aa: CASSVAPGVLETQYF
CDR3nt: TGTGCCAGCAGCGTAGCGCCCGGCGTTCTAGAGACCCAGTACTTC

j_gene: TRBJ2-7
d_gene: TRBD1
abundance: -
v_gene: TRBV7-2
CDR3aa: CASSQTGAIYEQYF
CDR3nt: TGTGCCAGCAGCCAGACAGGGGCGATCTACGAGCAGTACTTC

j_gene: TRBJ1-5
d_gene: TRBD1
abundance: once
v_gene: TRBV19
CDR3aa: CASSIVGQGGQPQHF
CDR3nt: TGTGCCAGTAGTATAGTAGGACAGGGGGGTCAGCCCCAGCATTTT

j_gene: TRBJ2-7
d_gene: -
abundance: many
v_gene: TRBV6-5
CDR3aa: CASSYSIGISYEQYF
CDR3nt: TGTGCCAGCAGTTACTCGATAGGTATCTCCTACGAGCAGTACTTC

j_gene: TRBJ1-5
d_gene: -
abundance: many
v_gene: TRBV28
CDR3aa: CASRLNRVENF
CDR3nt: TGTGCCAGCAGACTCAACAGGGTCGAGAATTTT

j_gene: TRBJ2-5
d_gene: -
abundance: many
v_gene: TRBV30
CDR3aa: CAWSPGPGETQYF
CDR3nt: TGTGCCTGGAGTCCAGGACCCGGGGAGACCCAGTACTTC

j_gene: TRBJ2-2
d_gene: -
abundance: few
v_gene: TRBV7-6
CDR3aa: CASSYTGVGELFF
CDR3nt: TGTGCCAGCAGCTATACGGGAGTCGGGGAGCTGTTTTTT

j_gene: TRBJ1-1
d_gene: -
abundance: few
v_gene: TRBV5-6
CDR3aa: CASSFDLGRPEAFF
CDR3nt: TGTGCCAGCAGCTTTGATTTAGGTCGTCCGGAAGCTTTCTTT

j_gene: TRBJ1-1
d_gene: TRBD1
abundance: few
v_gene: TRBV5-1
CDR3aa: CASSPGSAGGNTEAFF
CDR3nt: TGCGCCAGCAGTCCAGGGTCGGCAGGGGGTAACACTGAAGCTTTCTTT

j_gene: TRBJ2-5
d_gene: TRBD1
abundance: many
v_gene: TRBV7-2
CDR3aa: CASSLEKGAPPQYF
CDR3nt: TGTGCCAGCAGCTTAGAGAAGGGGGCCCCCCCCCAGTACTTC

j_gene: TRBJ2-1
d_gene: -
abundance: many
v_gene: TRBV12-3/TRBV12-4
CDR3aa: CASSPRRGEPYNEQFF
CDR3nt: TGTGCCAGCAGTCCCCGGAGGGGGGAACCCTACAATGAGCAGTTCTTC

j_gene: TRBJ2-1
d_gene: TRBD2
abundance: many
v_gene: TRBV28
CDR3aa: CASRLGLAGGYNEQFF
CDR3nt: TGTGCCAGCAGACTGGGACTAGCGGGAGGGTACAATGAGCAGTTCTTC

j_gene: TRBJ2-2
d_gene: TRBD2
abundance: few
v_gene: TRBV14
CDR3aa: CASSQDALAGATGELFF
CDR3nt: TGTGCCAGCAGCCAAGATGCACTAGCGGGAGCTACCGGGGAGCTGTTTTTT

j_gene: TRBJ2-2
d_gene: -
abundance: many
v_gene: TRBV6-1
CDR3aa: CASSEVQVGTGELFF
CDR3nt: TGTGCCAGCAGTGAAGTTCAGGTTGGCACCGGGGAGCTGTTTTTT

j_gene: TRBJ2-7
d_gene: -
abundance: -
v_gene: TRBV3-1
CDR3aa: CASSLTGMHFSYEQYF
CDR3nt: TGTGCCAGCAGCCTTACAGGGATGCATTTCTCCTACGAGCAGTACTTC

j_gene: TRBJ2-1
d_gene: -
abundance: many
v_gene: TRBV27
CDR3aa: CASSLPDREDEQFF
CDR3nt: TGTGCCAGCAGTTTACCAGACAGGGAGGATGAGCAGTTCTTC

j_gene: TRBJ1-5
d_gene: TRBD1
abundance: -
v_gene: TRBV4-1
CDR3aa: CASSPDRPNQPQHF
CDR3nt: TGTGCCAGCAGCCCGGACAGGCCTAATCAGCCCCAGCATTTT

j_gene: TRBJ2-7
d_gene: TRBD2
abundance: many
v_gene: TRBV6-9
CDR3aa: CASSYGLGLAGYEQYF
CDR3nt: TGTGCCAGCAGTTACGGATTAGGACTAGCAGGCTACGAGCAGTACTTC

j_gene: TRBJ2-6
d_gene: TRBD1
abundance: -
v_gene: TRBV19
CDR3aa: CASSSDRGRGANVLTF
CDR3nt: TGTGCCAGTAGCTCGGACAGGGGGCGAGGGGCCAACGTCCTGACTTTC

j_gene: TRBJ2-5
d_gene: -
abundance: -
v_gene: TRBV5-1
CDR3aa: CASSLALRGRRQTQYF
CDR3nt: TGCGCCAGCAGCTTGGCCCTCCGGGGCCGAAGACAGACCCAGTACTTC

j_gene: TRBJ2-1
d_gene: -
abundance: few
v_gene: TRBV29-1
CDR3aa: CSAEGQGSYNEQFF
CDR3nt: TGCAGCGCTGAAGGCCAGGGCTCCTACAATGAGCAGTTCTTC

j_gene: TRBJ2-7
d_gene: -
abundance: many
v_gene: TRBV12-3/TRBV12-4
CDR3aa: CASSLLGAAYEQYF
CDR3nt: TGTGCCAGCAGTTTACTGGGGGCGGCCTACGAGCAGTACTTC

j_gene: TRBJ2-3
d_gene: -
abundance: many
v_gene: TRBV2
CDR3aa: CASSSGQRVTDTQYF
CDR3nt: TGTGCCAGCAGTTCGGGACAACGGGTCACAGATACGCAGTATTTT

j_gene: TRBJ1-3
d_gene: -
abundance: few
v_gene: TRBV3-1
CDR3aa: CASSPRLSAGNTIYF
CDR3nt: TGTGCCAGCAGCCCTCGACTTTCGGCGGGAAACACCATATATTTT

j_gene: TRBJ2-1
d_gene: TRBD1
abundance: few
v_gene: TRBV14
CDR3aa: CASSHHGGQGVYNEQFF
CDR3nt: TGTGCCAGCAGCCATCACGGGGGACAGGGGGTCTACAATGAGCAGTTCTTC

j_gene: TRBJ1-2
d_gene: TRBD1
abundance: many
v_gene: TRBV27
CDR3aa: CASSPQTTGGHGYTF
CDR3nt: TGTGCCAGCAGTCCGCAGACGACAGGGGGCCATGGCTACACCTTC

j_gene: TRBJ2-2
d_gene: -
abundance: -
v_gene: TRBV5-4
CDR3aa: CASFSPGQTGELFF
CDR3nt: TGTGCCAGCTTTAGCCCCGGCCAGACCGGGGAGCTGTTTTTT

j_gene: TRBJ2-2
d_gene: TRBD2
abundance: few
v_gene: TRBV20-1
CDR3aa: CSAATSGSNTGELFF
CDR3nt: TGCAGTGCTGCGACTAGCGGGTCGAACACCGGGGAGCTGTTTTTT

j_gene: TRBJ2-7
d_gene: TRBD2
abundance: many
v_gene: TRBV27
CDR3aa: CASSLGDSGSIDEQYF
CDR3nt: TGTGCCAGCAGTTTAGGGGATAGCGGGAGTATCGACGAGCAGTACTTC

j_gene: TRBJ2-2
d_gene: TRBD1
abundance: many
v_gene: TRBV12-3/TRBV12-4
CDR3aa: CASRSDRGTGAGELFF
CDR3nt: TGTGCCAGCAGATCTGACAGGGGAACTGGAGCCGGGGAGCTGTTTTTT

j_gene: TRBJ2-7
d_gene: -
abundance: many
v_gene: TRBV27
CDR3aa: CASSFGGRSYEQYF
CDR3nt: TGTGCCAGCAGTTTTGGGGGTCGCTCCTACGAGCAGTACTTC

j_gene: TRBJ2-7
d_gene: -
abundance: many
v_gene: TRBV20-1
CDR3aa: CSASPPRAPYEQYF
CDR3nt: TGCAGTGCTAGCCCCCCCAGGGCTCCCTACGAGCAGTACTTC